The T cell receptor beta chain under discussion was sequenced for a study of blood T cell repertoires in COVID-19. Authors' data handling: Scientists estimated how many nucleated cells there were by amplifying reference gene primers. Generated by immunoSEQ multiplex PCR, the TCRdb table keeps only in-frame clones and is missing some. V, J and clone size were drawn from that table, and D and trimming were deduced from the DNA. The table shows some 150,000 clones, with roughly 84% occurring only once. V lost 4 bases and J lost 6, with 12 bases in between. This CDR3 has 13 amino acids. CDR1 and CDR2 from the germline V gene are MNHEY and SMNVEV (reference sequence).

The chain uses TRBV27 and TRBJ1-2; D is possibly TRBD1 (6 bases). Sequenced input: peripheral blood. This receptor was obtained from a woman between 45 and 65 years old with acute or convalescent COVID-19. The CDR3 DNA is TGTGCCAGCAGTTCCATCTACAGGGATGGCTACACCTTC. It yields the protein CASSSIYRDGYTF.